Following are 28 T cell receptor beta chains from one sample sequenced in a study of blood T cell repertoires in COVID-19. Here immunoSEQ multiplex PCR was the method, and the copy in TCRdb shows in-frame clones only, minus some. The sample includes over 150,000 clones, approximately 84% of them seen just once. The source material was peripheral blood. Receptor source: a man aged 18 to 30 with active or convalescent COVID-19.

The V gene is TRBV2, the J gene TRBJ1-2; 8 nucleotides match TRBD1. After removal of 5 bases from V and 8 bases from J, the junction contained 10 bases not matched to a gene. CDR1 SNHLY and CDR2 FYNNEI come from the germline V gene. There are 14 residues in the CDR3. The CDR3 loop is CASSKDRVSTGYTF. Written as DNA, the CDR3 is TGTGCCAGCAGTAAGGACAGGGTTTCAACGGGCTACACCTTC.

The V call is TRBV24-1, the J call TRBJ2-2; D possibly corresponds to TRBD2 (5 bases). Germline V gene lookup returns CDR1 KGHDR and CDR2 SFDVKD. V gave up 0 bases and J gave up 3 bases, with 10 bases separating them. The CDR3 loop spans 16 amino acids. The CDR3 coding sequence is TGTGCCACCAGTGATTTGGGGCGGGTGGACACCGGGGAGCTGTTTTTT. Protein product: CATSDLGRVDTGELFF.

The chain links TRBV4-3 to TRBJ2-3; 7 bases fit TRBD1. V lost 0 bases and J lost 3; bases outside the gene matches: 6. CDR3 size: 16 residues. CDR1 is LGHNA, CDR2 YSLEER, per germline. CDR3 nucleotide sequence: TGCGCCAGCAGCCAAGAAAGGGCCAGGGGGACAGATACGCAGTATTTT. This translates into CASSQERARGTDTQYF.

Comment on this clone: Here the CDR3 omits its conserved ending phenylalanine or tryptophan, so a read error is the likely source. It is unclear where the CDR3 begins or ends on the DNA, so no DNA is shown, and the CDR3 is as TCRdb lists it. This sequence joins TRBV7-6 and TRBJ1-2. The CDR3 is 9 amino acids in total, end residues counted. CDR1 and CDR2 from the germline V gene are SGHVS and FNYEAQ. This CDR3 is CASSSRRCT.

The rearrangement links TRBV27 to TRBJ2-2, with D perhaps matching TRBD1 (5 bases). The germline CDR1 and CDR2 sequences are MNHEY and SMNVEV (reference sequence). V was pared by 1 base and J by 4 bases, with 13 bases between. The length of the CDR3 is 16 residues. The CDR3 loop reads CASSLYQGSRTGELFF. The DNA for the CDR3 is TGTGCCAGCAGTTTATACCAGGGCTCCCGCACCGGGGAGCTGTTTTTT.

The chain is built from TRBV28 and TRBJ2-4; 7 bases align to TRBD1. This CDR3 has 15 residues. Trimming removed 2 bases from V and 7 bases from J; junction bases left unmatched: 8. Germline-derived CDR1 and CDR2 are MDHEN and SYDVKM. The CDR3 region is CASSLPGTVLNIQYF. The DNA of the CDR3 is TGTGCCAGCAGTTTACCGGGGACAGTTTTGAACATTCAGTACTTC.

The rearrangement links TRBV19 to TRBJ2-1; TRBD2 aligns across 14 bases. This CDR3 comprises 18 residues. The trim removed 3 bases at V and 3 bases at J, leaving 7 bases unmatched. The germline V gene has CDR1 LNHDA and CDR2 SQIVND (reference sequence). CDR3: CASSIGTSGSFLYNEQFF. The CDR3 bases are TGTGCCAGTAGTATCGGGACTAGCGGGAGTTTCCTCTACAATGAGCAGTTCTTC.

The chain couples TRBV4-1 to TRBJ1-2, with D perhaps TRBD1 (5 bases). Trimming left V 0 bases short and J 7 bases short, with 18 bases between. The germline V gene has CDR1 MGHRA and CDR2 YSYEKL. The CDR3 spans 16 residues. The CDR3 loop is CASSQDERGLVSGYTF. The CDR3 nucleotides are TGCGCCAGCAGCCAAGATGAGCGGGGGTTAGTGAGTGGCTACACCTTC.

In its sample, this clone was seen many times. V is TRBV5-4 and J is TRBJ2-7; 8 bases are shared with TRBD1. The ends lost 2 bases at V and 5 bases at J; junction bases unmatched: 3. Per germline, CDR1 SGHNT and CDR2 YYREEE (reference sequence). The CDR3 sequence is 13 residues long. CDR3 DNA: TGTGCCAGCAGCTTTGACAGGGGAAACGAGCAGTACTTC. Translation: CASSFDRGNEQYF.

For the CDR3, the DNA is TGTGCCAGCAGTTTTCGTCCCCCGGGACAGTCATTACCAGATACGCAGTATTTT. Its translation is CASSFRPPGQSLPDTQYF. The chain uses TRBV27 and TRBJ2-3, with TRBD1 matching over 7 bases. The germline CDR1 and CDR2 sequences are MNHEY and SMNVEV (reference sequence). The CDR3 covers 18 residues. The ends lost 3 bases at V and 4 bases at J; junction bases unmatched: 16.

The CDR3, as DNA: TGTGCCAGCAGCTTAATGGGACTCGCAACTCGGGAGCAGTTCTTC. It codes for CASSLMGLATREQFF. V and J are TRBV11-1 and TRBJ2-1; weak D call: TRBD2 (6 bases). CDR1 and CDR2 from the germline V gene are SGHAT and FQDESV (reference sequence). The CDR3 extends over 15 amino acids. The V gene lost 2 bases and the J gene lost 10 bases, with 18 bases spanning the gap. The full variable domain, rest sourced from reference TRBV11-1 and TRBJ2-1, is EAEVAQSPRYKITEKSQAVAFWCDPISGHATLYWYRQILGQGPELLVQFQDESVVDDSQLPKDRFSAERLKGVDSTLKIQPAELGDSAMYLCASSLMGLATREQFFGPGTRLTVL.

The chain uses TRBV11-3 and TRBJ2-5; 9 bases align to TRBD1. V shed 1 base and J 2 bases; nucleotides not matched to a gene: 8. The V gene's germline CDR1 is SGHNT and CDR2 YENEEA. CDR3 length: 17 amino acids. For the CDR3, the DNA is TGTGCCAGCAGCTTAGGTGGGACAGGGAAAACACAAGAGACCCAGTACTTC. This translates into CASSLGGTGKTQETQYF.

The chain links TRBV12-3 or TRBV12-4 to TRBJ1-1; possible D gene TRBD1, 6 bases. Trimming cost V 3 bases and J 5 bases, with 10 bases left between them. The CDR3 loop spans 13 amino acids. Here the CDR3 reads CASSFRGNTEAFF. For the CDR3, the DNA is TGTGCCAGCAGTTTCAGGGGAAATACTGAAGCTTTCTTT.

V usage is TRBV6-1 and J usage is TRBJ2-7, with D maybe TRBD1 (6 bases). V was shortened by 0 bases and J by 3 bases, with 9 bases between the two germline ends. The CDR3 is 14 amino acids. Germline loops: CDR1 MNHNS, CDR2 SASEGT. The CDR3 nucleotides read TGTGCCAGCAGTGAAGCCGGACAGATCTACGAGCAGTACTTC. This translates into CASSEAGQIYEQYF.

This clone was detected a few times. CDR3: CASRRGGGQETQYF. The CDR3, as DNA: TGTGCCAGCCGGAGGGGAGGGGGCCAAGAGACCCAGTACTTC. The V gene is TRBV6-5, the J gene TRBJ2-5; maybe TRBD2 (7 bases). V lost 8 bases and J lost 1, with 14 bases in between. In germline, CDR1 is MNHEY, CDR2 SVGAGI. This CDR3 has 14 residues.

This clone has just one count. The chain is built from TRBV3-1 (or the pseudogene TRBV3-2) and TRBJ1-5, with a weak D call TRBD1 (5 bases). This CDR3 comprises 13 residues. Germline CDR1 is LGHDT and CDR2 is YNNKEL (reference sequence). Trimming took 1 base from V and 6 from J, leaving 7 bases between them. Here the CDR3 reads CASSQVQGQPQHF. DNA for the CDR3: TGTGCCAGCAGCCAAGTCCAGGGTCAGCCCCAGCATTTT.

The V gene is TRBV7-9, the J gene TRBJ2-3; 7 bases are a match to TRBD1. Germline V gives CDR1 SEHNR, CDR2 FQNEAQ (reference sequence). V dropped 4 bases and J dropped 0; count of bases not matched to a gene: 4. This CDR3 region has 15 residues. Here the CDR3 reads CASSYLQGSTDTQYF. Written as DNA, the CDR3 is TGTGCCAGCAGCTACTTACAGGGGAGCACAGATACGCAGTATTTT.

The chain combines TRBV25-1 with TRBJ2-2, with D possibly matching TRBD1 (5 bases). The length of the CDR3 is 14 residues. From germline, CDR1 is MGHDK and CDR2 SYGVNS. The V and J ends lost 4 bases and 0 bases respectively, with 6 bases between them. The CDR3 DNA reads TGTGCCAGCAGTGGGACACCGAACACCGGGGAGCTGTTTTTT. This encodes CASSGTPNTGELFF.

The chain has TRBV18 and TRBJ1-1; D gene uncertain. This CDR3 contains 13 residues. Per germline, CDR1 KGHSH and CDR2 LQKENI. V dropped 5 bases and J dropped 5 bases, with 12 bases sitting between them. CDR3 DNA sequence: TGTGCCAGCTCAGGCGGGAGTGGGACTGAAGCTTTCTTT. Protein sequence: CASSGGSGTEAFF. Full variable domain (outside the CDR3, taken from reference TRBV18 and TRBJ1-1): NAGVMQNPRHLVRRRGQEARLRCSPMKGHSHVYWYRQLPEEGLKFMVYLQKENIIDESGMPKERFSAEFPKEGPSILRIQQVVRGDSAAYFCASSGGSGTEAFFGQGTRLTVV.

This clone was observed once. The J gene is TRBJ2-3, the V gene TRBV5-6; 8 bases map to TRBD2. Per the germline V gene, CDR1 is SGHDT and CDR2 is YYEEEE. The CDR3 length is 14 residues. Trimming removed 2 bases from V and 4 bases from J; junction bases left unmatched: 3. The CDR3 sequence: CASSLRAGADTQYF. The CDR3 bases are TGTGCCAGCAGCTTAAGAGCGGGAGCAGATACGCAGTATTTT.

The J gene is TRBJ2-4, the V gene TRBV7-2; D gene ambiguous. CDR3 length: 16 amino acids. V was trimmed by 1 base and J by 6 bases, leaving 16 bases between them. CDR1 is SGHTA, CDR2 FQGNSA, per germline. CDR3 nucleotides: TGTGCCAGCAGCTTAGAGTCAGGCCTGGCTTCAAACATTCAGTACTTC. Translation gives CASSLESGLASNIQYF. Full variable domain (missing parts from reference TRBV7-2 and TRBJ2-4): GAGVSQSPSNKVTEKGKDVELRCDPISGHTALYWYRQSLGQGLEFLIYFQGNSAPDKSGLPSDRFSAERTGGSVSTLTIQRTQQEDSAVYLCASSLESGLASNIQYFGAGTRLSVL.

CDR3 in amino acids: CASSRGLSQGTQYF. Written as DNA, the CDR3 is TGTGCCAGCAGTAGAGGACTATCTCAGGGGACCCAGTACTTC. This chain joins TRBV6-5 and TRBJ2-5; D is possibly TRBD2 (6 bases). CDR3 size: 14 residues. The ends were cut back, 5 bases at V and 7 bases at J, with 17 bases in the middle. CDR1 and CDR2 (germline): MNHEY, SVGAGI.

The J gene is TRBJ2-7, the V gene TRBV7-9; 10 bases align to TRBD2. V was clipped by 5 bases and J by 7 bases; unmatched bases: 11. The CDR3 length is 15 residues. Looked up from germline, CDR1 is SEHNR and CDR2 is FQNEAQ (reference sequence). The CDR3 DNA reads TGTGCCAGCAGCCTGAAAGCGGGAGGGCCAGAAGAGCAGTACTTC. Translation: CASSLKAGGPEEQYF.

The chain combines TRBV6-2 or TRBV6-3 with TRBJ2-1; TRBD1 might be the D (5 bases). CDR1 and CDR2 from the germline V gene are MNHEY and SVGEGT. V was shortened by 6 bases and J by 4 bases, with 10 bases between the two germline ends. The CDR3 loop spans 13 amino acids. The CDR3 DNA is TGTGCCAGCAGCTCGACAGAGTACAATGAGCAGTTCTTC. Protein product: CASSSTEYNEQFF.

This chain links TRBV19 with TRBJ1-1, with D possibly being TRBD1 (5 bases). V lost 10 bases and J 3 bases, leaving 15 bases between the germline ends. There are 13 residues in the CDR3. Germline CDR1 and CDR2: LNHDA and SQIVND (reference sequence). In DNA form, the CDR3 reads TGTGCCACCGCCGGAGACAGAGACACTGAAGCTTTCTTT. This gives the protein CATAGDRDTEAFF.

The table lists this clone with a count of one. The chain uses TRBV6-4 and TRBJ1-4, with D unclear. The CDR3 covers 15 residues. The germline V and J ends were trimmed by 2 bases and 0 bases, with 7 bases remaining between them. Looked up from germline, CDR1 is MRHNA and CDR2 is SNTAGT. This chain's CDR3 is CASSDAKTTNEKLFF. In DNA, the CDR3 is TGTGCCAGCAGTGACGCTAAAACAACTAATGAAAAACTGTTTTTT.

The rearrangement uses TRBV19 and TRBJ2-1; weak D call: TRBD1 (6 bases). V dropped 3 bases and J dropped 7 bases, with 19 bases sitting between them. The V gene's germline CDR1 is LNHDA and CDR2 SQIVND (reference sequence). This CDR3 is 16 amino acids long. CDR3 DNA: TGTGCCAGTAGTATTTTTTTGTCACAGGGTAAGAATGAGCAGTTCTTC. Protein: CASSIFLSQGKNEQFF.

The V and J genes are TRBV20-1 and TRBJ1-2; TRBD1 matches 10 bases. V gave up 3 bases and J gave up 8 bases; unmatched junction bases: 9. The CDR3 spans 14 residues. Germline V gene sequence: CDR1 DFQATT, CDR2 SNEGSKA (reference sequence). The CDR3 is CSASTDRGEGGYTF. The CDR3 region has the DNA TGCAGTGCTAGTACGGACAGGGGGGAGGGAGGCTACACCTTC.